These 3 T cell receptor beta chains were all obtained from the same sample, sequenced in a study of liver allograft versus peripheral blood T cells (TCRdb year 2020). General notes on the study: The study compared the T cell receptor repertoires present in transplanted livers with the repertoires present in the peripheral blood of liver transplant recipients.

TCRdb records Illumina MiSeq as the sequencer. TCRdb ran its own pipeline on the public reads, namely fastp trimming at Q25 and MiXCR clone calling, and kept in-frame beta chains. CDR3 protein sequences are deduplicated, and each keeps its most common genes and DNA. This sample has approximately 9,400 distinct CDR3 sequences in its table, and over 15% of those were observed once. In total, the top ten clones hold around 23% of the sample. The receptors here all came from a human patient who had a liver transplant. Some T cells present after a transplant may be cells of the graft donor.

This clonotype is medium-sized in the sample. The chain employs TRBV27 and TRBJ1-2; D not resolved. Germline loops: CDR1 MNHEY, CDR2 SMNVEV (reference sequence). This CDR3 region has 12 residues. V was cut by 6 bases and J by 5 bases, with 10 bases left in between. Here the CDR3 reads CASRHNHYGYTF. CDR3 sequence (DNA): TGTGCCAGCAGGCACAATCATTATGGCTACACCTTC.

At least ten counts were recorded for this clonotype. The CDR3 DNA reads TGTGCCAGCAGCCAAGATGGGAGACGGTGGAATTCACCCCTCCACTTT. Translated: CASSQDGRRWNSPLHF. The chain couples TRBV3-1 to TRBJ1-6; no clear D gene. Deletions cut 0 bases from V and 7 bases from J, with 13 bases between. In germline, CDR1 is LGHDT, CDR2 YNNKEL (reference sequence). The CDR3 is 16 residues long.

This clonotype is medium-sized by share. The CDR3 DNA reads TGTGCCACCAGCCCCGATCGGGGAAGGCCCCAGCATTTT. It codes for CATSPDRGRPQHF. The chain couples TRBV15 to TRBJ1-5, with D unresolved. V lost 5 bases, J lost 9 bases, and 14 bases lay in between. CDR3 length: 13 residues. Germline loops: CDR1 LNHNV, CDR2 YYDKDF (reference sequence). The entire variable domain, with the rest obtained from reference TRBV15 and TRBJ1-5, is as follows: DAMVIQNPRYQVTQFGKPVTLSCSQTLNHNVMYWYQQKSSQAPKLLFHYYDKDFNNEADTPDNFQSRRPNTSFCFLDIRSPGLGDTAMYLCATSPDRGRPQHFGDGTRLSIL.